This TCR beta chain stems from a study of T cell clonality in common variable immunodeficiency. Donors gave about 5 to 9 ml heparinized peripheral whole blood. This CDR3 has 16 residues. V dropped 2 bases and J dropped 6; count of bases not matched to a gene: 12. Germline V lookup: CDR1 DFQATT, CDR2 SNEGSKA (reference sequence). The data were produced by immunoSEQ multiplex PCR, yet TCRdb's version contains in-frame clones alone and is incomplete. Recorded here are about 52,000 clones, none singletons. This clone occurred many times. With the read ending 3 residues before the CDR3 end, the germline J gene is used to fill in that end.

This clonotype was obtained from a person aged 18 to 75 in good health. The rearrangement links TRBV20-1 to TRBJ2-1; 8 bases are a match to TRBD1. The sequencing input was peripheral blood mononuclear cells. The covered CDR3 bases are TGCAGTGCTAGAATTCAGGGGGCGACCCTCATCAATGAG. This sequence encodes CSARIQGATLINE. The full CDR3 protein is CSARIQGATLINEQFF.